This T cell receptor beta chain is drawn from a study of siplizumab effects on memory and regulatory T cells. Germline V CDR1 and CDR2: SGHRS, YFSETQ. This CDR3 comprises 15 residues. V lost 2 bases to trimming and J lost 3 bases; unmatched junction nucleotides: 2. Generated by immunoSEQ multiplex PCR, the TCRdb table keeps only in-frame clones and is missing some. The sample has about 52,000 clones, 95% to 98% seen once. The origin of this receptor is a human donor in good health. The specimen was naive CD4+ T cells sorted from blood. This chain joins TRBV5-1 and TRBJ2-2; 9 bases agree with TRBD1. CDR3 protein: CASSFRTGDTGELFF. The CDR3 bases are TGCGCCAGCAGCTTCCGGACAGGGGACACCGGGGAGCTGTTTTTT.